This T cell receptor beta chain is drawn from a study of tumor-infiltrating lymphocytes in localized non-small cell lung cancer. Study-wide background: The cohort mixed smokers and never-smokers, several histologies, and some post-neoadjuvant-chemotherapy samples. The study, taken as a whole, reports: No link was found between tumor T-cell fraction and recurrence-free survival. T-cell fraction did not differ between immunotypes IM1 and IM2.

As concerns this clone: What it binds is not known.

The CDR3 length is 16 residues. Sequencing was performed with immunoSEQ multiplex PCR; in TCRdb, only in-frame clones are kept and a portion is missing. The data contain 11,000 or so clones, roughly 84% of them singletons. This TCR was recovered from a human donor with non-small cell lung cancer. Material for sequencing was lung tumor tissue. This chain joins TRBV21-1 and TRBJ1-4; the D call in the table, TRBD1, was not verified against the DNA. TRBV21-1 is assigned pseudogene status. CDR3 bases: TGTGCCAGCAGCTTACGGACAGGGGGGGCTAATGAAAAACTGTTTTTT. Its translation is CASSLRTGGANEKLFF.